A single sample gave rise to the 29 T cell receptor beta chains below, sequenced in a study of cytomegalovirus exposure and HLA in healthy donors. It was with 60 Vbeta and 13 Jbeta primers that the PCR ran. Repertoires were generated with immunoSEQ multiplex PCR, while TCRdb's copy carries only in-frame clones and drops some. The profile shows about 180,000 clones, over 70% of them singletons. The sample comprised PBMCs. The origin of the receptors is a boy under 10 years old in good health and CMV-seronegative.

This chain joins TRBV30 and TRBJ1-2; D gene unclear. The V and J ends lost 3 bases and 8 bases respectively, with 13 bases between them. The CDR3 covers 12 residues. CDR1 is GTSNPN and CDR2 is SVGIG in the germline V gene (reference sequence). CDR3 in DNA: TGTGCCTGGAGGACACCTCCGGGGGGCTACACCTTC. It specifies CAWRTPPGGYTF.

This clone was picked up a small number of times. The V and J genes are TRBV4-3 and TRBJ2-2; 10 bases are shared with TRBD2. Germline values: CDR1 LGHNA, CDR2 YSLEER. After removal of 0 bases from V and 7 bases from J, the junction contained 8 bases not matched to a gene. This CDR3 has 17 residues. CDR3 sequence: CASSQDRSGRVNGELFF. CDR3 DNA: TGCGCCAGCAGCCAAGATCGGAGCGGGAGGGTTAACGGGGAGCTGTTTTTT.

CDR3 nucleotide sequence: TGTGCCAGCAGCTTAAGGACTCAGGAGACCCAGTACTTC. Amino acids: CASSLRTQETQYF. The gene calls are TRBV7-9 and TRBJ2-5, with D possibly being TRBD2 (5 bases). The CDR3 is 13 amino acids. The V and J ends lost 2 bases and 5 bases respectively, with 9 bases between them. Looked up from germline, CDR1 is SEHNR and CDR2 is FQNEAQ (reference sequence).

This clone was recorded once. The gene calls are TRBV10-3 and TRBJ2-2, with 9 positions matching TRBD2. The length of the CDR3 is 15 residues. Per germline, CDR1 ENHRY and CDR2 SYGVKD. The junction had 9 bases not matched to a gene; V was cut back by 9 bases and J by 4 bases. CDR3 nucleotide sequence: TGTGCCATGGCAGATAGCGGGAGAGGCACCGGGGAGCTGTTTTTT. As protein: CAMADSGRGTGELFF.

This clone occurred a few times. The CDR3 spells CASERGDGANVLTF. The CDR3 DNA is TGTGCCAGCGAGCGGGGAGATGGGGCCAACGTCCTGACTTTC. The chain has TRBV7-9 and TRBJ2-6; 7 bases fit TRBD2. V was pared by 8 bases and J by 3 bases, with 4 bases of the junction left unmatched. CDR1 and CDR2 (germline): SEHNR, FQNEAQ (reference sequence). This CDR3 region has 14 residues.

This clone was recorded only once. The chain joins TRBV19 to TRBJ1-1; perhaps TRBD1 as D (5 bases). The CDR3 has 14 residues. V lost 7 bases and J 1 base, leaving 13 bases between the germline ends. In germline, CDR1 is LNHDA, CDR2 SQIVND (reference sequence). The CDR3 DNA sequence: TGTGCCAGTACTACACAGGTGTCGAACACTGAAGCTTTCTTT. Amino acids: CASTTQVSNTEAFF.

This clone was found once. The CDR3 loop reads CASSARTGNTDTQYF. CDR3 in DNA: TGTGCCAGCAGCGCCCGGACAGGGAACACAGATACGCAGTATTTT. This chain connects TRBV9 to TRBJ2-3, with 8 nucleotides matching TRBD1. J was trimmed by 2 bases and V by 3 bases; bases with no gene match: 5. The germline gives CDR1 SGDLS, CDR2 YYNGEE. The CDR3 is made up of 15 amino acids.

In its sample, this clone was seen a few times. This chain uses TRBV5-4 with TRBJ1-6; D is unclear. Germline CDR1 and CDR2: SGHNT and YYREEE (reference sequence). CDR3 size: 12 residues. The V and J ends lost 7 bases and 13 bases respectively, with 15 bases between them. This CDR3 is CASSLEFGPLHF. The CDR3 bases are TGTGCCAGCTCCTTGGAGTTCGGTCCCCTCCACTTT.

CDR3 residues: CASSEALSGASEQYV. CDR3 in DNA: TGTGCCAGCAGTGAAGCGCTTTCAGGGGCCTCCGAGCAGTACGTC. The chain links TRBV6-1 to TRBJ2-7; perhaps TRBD1 as D (6 bases). The CDR3 runs 15 residues. Germline V gene lookup returns CDR1 MNHNS and CDR2 SASEGT. Trimming removed 0 bases from V and 6 bases from J, with 15 bases in between.

The chain combines TRBV30 with TRBJ1-2, with 9 bases aligning to TRBD1. This CDR3 region has 14 residues. The V segment lost 2 bases and the J segment 1 base; nucleotides outside the gene matches: 2. The germline V gene encodes CDR1 GTSNPN and CDR2 SVGIG (reference sequence). CDR3 DNA sequence: TGTGCCTGGAGTAGACAGGGGGATAACTATGGCTACACCTTC. Its protein product is CAWSRQGDNYGYTF. The complete variable domain, with remaining parts taken from reference TRBV30 and TRBJ1-2, reads SQTIHQWPATLVQPVGSPLSLECTVEGTSNPNLYWYRQAAGRGLQLLFYSVGIGQISSEVPQNLSASRPQDRQFILSSKKLLLSDSGFYLCAWSRQGDNYGYTFGSGTRLTVV.

This clone was observed a few times. This chain connects TRBV5-4 to TRBJ2-2; a possible D gene is TRBD1 (6 bases). The V end was cut by 4 bases, the J end by 6 bases, with 25 bases between. The CDR3 sequence is 18 residues long. Germline V gives CDR1 SGHNT, CDR2 YYREEE (reference sequence). The chain's CDR3 is CASSPGPSGAPGPGELFF. CDR3 nucleotides: TGTGCCAGCAGCCCGGGTCCATCAGGGGCCCCGGGTCCCGGGGAGCTGTTTTTT.

J is TRBJ1-2 and V is TRBV6-5, with D maybe TRBD1 (6 bases). The V end was cut by 1 base, the J end by 4 bases, with 13 bases between. The CDR3 contains 15 residues. Per germline, CDR1 MNHEY and CDR2 SVGAGI. CDR3 residues: CASSYWHTGLYGYTF. The CDR3 DNA reads as TGTGCCAGCAGTTACTGGCATACAGGGCTCTATGGCTACACCTTC.

V gene TRBV12-2 combines with J gene TRBJ1-4; the table's D call, TRBD1, has no DNA check behind it. TRBV12-2 is designated a pseudogene. This CDR3 is built from 18 residues. Written as DNA, the CDR3 is TGTGCAAGTCGCCCGGTGACAGGGTTAGCCGCAACTAATGAAAAACTGTTTTTT. It translates to CASRPVTGLAATNEKLFF.

The gene calls are TRBV4-3 and TRBJ2-7, with 7 bases that match TRBD2. The V gene's germline CDR1 is LGHNA and CDR2 YSLEER. After removal of 5 bases from V and 2 bases from J, the junction contained 15 bases not matched to a gene. This CDR3 region has 17 residues. Here the CDR3 reads CASSAQTQAGRTYEQYV. The CDR3 nucleotides read TGCGCCAGCAGCGCTCAAACCCAAGCGGGACGAACCTACGAGCAGTACGTC.

This clone was observed a single time. This sequence joins TRBV30 and TRBJ2-7, with D possibly being TRBD2 (5 bases). Per the germline V gene, CDR1 is GTSNPN and CDR2 is SVGIG (reference sequence). V was pared by 0 bases and J by 7 bases, with 13 bases between. The CDR3 has 13 amino acids. The CDR3 nucleotides are TGTGCCTGGAGTGTACTGAGGGCCAAGGAGCAGTACTTC. Its translation: CAWSVLRAKEQYF.

This chain links TRBV9 with TRBJ1-1, with D unclear. The CDR3 spans 15 residues. V lost 4 bases, J lost 2 bases, and 15 bases lay in between. CDR1 SGDLS and CDR2 YYNGEE come from the germline V gene. The CDR3 coding sequence is TGTGCCAGCAGCACCCACCCAGGTGGTAACACTGAAGCTTTCTTT. It codes for CASSTHPGGNTEAFF.

The J gene is TRBJ1-2, the V gene TRBV30, with a possible D match to TRBD1 (5 bases). V shed 2 bases and J shed 7 bases, with 14 bases lying between them. Per the germline V gene, CDR1 is GTSNPN and CDR2 is SVGIG (reference sequence). This CDR3 region has 13 residues. CDR3 nucleotide sequence: TGTGCCTGGAGTTTGGGGCCGGGGGGTGGCTACACCTTC. It yields the protein CAWSLGPGGGYTF.

The chain joins TRBV28 to TRBJ1-6, with TRBD1 as a possible D gene (6 bases). Germline CDR1 reads MDHEN; CDR2 reads SYDVKM. The CDR3 length is 15 residues. With 1 base removed from V and 10 bases from J, the gap between germline ends came to 14 bases. The CDR3 nucleotides are TGTGCCAGCAGTTTATCCACAGGGTTCCCCTCACCCCTCCACTTT. It translates to CASSLSTGFPSPLHF.

V is TRBV11-2 and J is TRBJ2-3; TRBD2 aligns across 7 bases. Germline assignment: CDR1 SGHAT and CDR2 FQNNGV. Germline trimming cut 4 bases from V and 5 bases from J; bases unmatched to any gene: 6. The CDR3 length is 14 residues. CDR3: CASSSGLGGDTQYF. CDR3 coding DNA: TGTGCCAGCAGCTCAGGACTAGGAGGAGATACGCAGTATTTT. The full variable domain, in which reference TRBV11-2 and TRBJ2-3 provide the parts outside the CDR3, is EAGVAQSPRYKIIEKRQSVAFWCNPISGHATLYWYQQILGQGPKLLIQFQNNGVVDDSQLPKDRFSAERLKGVDSTLKIQPAKLEDSAVYLCASSSGLGGDTQYFGPGTRLTVL.

The chain uses TRBV6-1 and TRBJ1-1; the D gene is possibly TRBD1 (6 bases). Germline assignment: CDR1 MNHNS and CDR2 SASEGT. V was pared by 5 bases and J by 4 bases, with 14 bases between. The length of the CDR3 is 14 residues. CDR3 in DNA: TGTGCCAGCAGTAAAAAACAGGGTAGCACTGAAGCTTTCTTT. This sequence encodes CASSKKQGSTEAFF.

The J gene is TRBJ1-1, the V gene TRBV19, with D possibly being TRBD1 (5 bases). V lost 2 bases and J lost 11, with 15 bases in between. The CDR3 covers 13 residues. Germline assignment: CDR1 LNHDA and CDR2 SQIVND (reference sequence). Here the CDR3 reads CASSITGGALAFF. CDR3 DNA sequence: TGTGCCAGTAGTATAACGGGAGGGGCGTTGGCTTTCTTT.

The gene calls are TRBV2 and TRBJ2-1, with a possible D match to TRBD2 (5 bases). V was shortened by 8 bases and J by 10 bases, with 12 bases between the two germline ends. The germline gives CDR1 SNHLY, CDR2 FYNNEI. CDR3 size: 11 residues. The CDR3 DNA reads as TGTGCCAGCGCGGGTTGGGTCGAGCAGTTCTTC. The encoded protein is CASAGWVEQFF.

The rearrangement uses TRBV19 and TRBJ2-5; D possibly corresponds to TRBD2 (5 bases). The CDR3 is 16 residues long. Per germline, CDR1 LNHDA and CDR2 SQIVND (reference sequence). Trimming took 3 bases from V and 3 from J, leaving 17 bases between them. The CDR3 nucleotides are TGTGCCAGTAGTATTCACGGTAGGAGCGGTGAAGAGACCCAGTACTTC. Translating it yields CASSIHGRSGEETQYF.

The chain has TRBV19 and TRBJ2-1, with 7 bases aligning to TRBD1. Germline assignment: CDR1 LNHDA and CDR2 SQIVND (reference sequence). The V gene end was trimmed by 6 bases and the J gene end by 7 bases; junction bases not matched to a gene: 12. The CDR3 is 15 amino acids. The CDR3 nucleotides read TGTGCCAGTAGCCCAACCGACAGGGAACTAAATGAGCAGTTCTTC. It yields the protein CASSPTDRELNEQFF.

The chain carries TRBV7-2 and TRBJ2-5, with TRBD2 matching over 8 bases. Trimming took 4 bases from V and 5 from J; bases not matched to a gene: 9. This CDR3 is 15 amino acids long. Per germline, CDR1 SGHTA and CDR2 FQGNSA. This chain's CDR3 is CASSSIAGGAETQYF. Here the CDR3 DNA reads TGTGCCAGCAGCTCGATCGCCGGGGGGGCGGAGACCCAGTACTTC. Full variable domain (missing parts from reference TRBV7-2 and TRBJ2-5): GAGVSQSPSNKVTEKGKDVELRCDPISGHTALYWYRQSLGQGLEFLIYFQGNSAPDKSGLPSDRFSAERTGGSVSTLTIQRTQQEDSAVYLCASSSIAGGAETQYFGPGTRLLVL.

This chain links TRBV28 with TRBJ2-1, with D perhaps TRBD2 (6 bases). This CDR3 is built from 11 residues. Trimming stripped 7 bases from V and 9 bases from J, with 10 bases between. Germline V gene data show CDR1 as MDHEN and CDR2 as SYDVKM. CDR3 nucleotide sequence: TGTGCCAGCAAGGACTACTTTGAGCAGTTCTTC. Its protein product is CASKDYFEQFF.

This clone was observed a single time. The chain is built from TRBV27 and TRBJ1-3; TRBD1 is a possible D gene (5 bases). Germline V gives CDR1 MNHEY, CDR2 SMNVEV (reference sequence). CDR3 length: 14 amino acids. The germline V and J ends were trimmed by 5 bases and 0 bases, with 8 bases remaining between them. The CDR3 DNA reads TGTGCCAGCAGTCGACAGTCCTCTGGAAACACCATATATTTT. Its translation is CASSRQSSGNTIYF.

The rearrangement uses TRBV30 and TRBJ2-5, with 13 bases fitting TRBD2. Germline trimming cut 8 bases from V and 7 bases from J; bases unmatched to any gene: 19. The CDR3 is 17 residues long. CDR1 GTSNPN and CDR2 SVGIG come from the germline V gene (reference sequence). The CDR3 sequence: CATEETGLAGPLGTQYF. The CDR3 DNA is TGTGCCACCGAAGAAACGGGACTAGCGGGACCCCTTGGGACCCAGTACTTC.

J is TRBJ2-1 and V is TRBV7-2; D unclear. The length of the CDR3 is 15 residues. Germline V gene lookup returns CDR1 SGHTA and CDR2 FQGNSA. V lost 0 bases, J lost 1 base, and 7 bases lay in between. The CDR3, as DNA: TGTGCCAGCAGCTTAGCTTTAGTGTCCTACAATGAGCAGTTCTTC. Translation: CASSLALVSYNEQFF. The whole variable domain, remainder taken from reference TRBV7-2 and TRBJ2-1, is GAGVSQSPSNKVTEKGKDVELRCDPISGHTALYWYRQSLGQGLEFLIYFQGNSAPDKSGLPSDRFSAERTGGSVSTLTIQRTQQEDSAVYLCASSLALVSYNEQFFGPGTRLTVL.